A selection of T cell receptor beta chains follows, all from one sample in a study of T cell responses to AZD1222 COVID-19 vaccine. Sequencing was performed with immunoSEQ multiplex PCR; in TCRdb, only in-frame clones are kept and a portion is missing. The sample records about 150,000 clones, around 90% being singletons. The sample in question was peripheral blood, obtained 28 days after the second AZD1222 dose. The receptors come from an adult who received the AZD1222 COVID-19 vaccine. CDR3s include the opening cysteine and the closing phenylalanine or tryptophan. The D gene is left open where the match is weak. Not every row has a clone size; where given, it reads once, few, many or a size class.

cdr3_aa,cdr3_nt,v_call,j_call,clone_size,d_call
CASSLGTWGYNSPLHF,TGTGCCAGCAGCTTGGGGACATGGGGCTATAATTCACCCCTCCACTTT,TRBV5-4,TRBJ1-6,.,.
CASSGTVNQPQHF,TGTGCCAGCAGTGGGACAGTGAATCAGCCCCAGCATTTT,TRBV28,TRBJ1-5,.,TRBD1
CSVELQGYTEAFF,TGCAGCGTTGAACTACAGGGGTACACTGAAGCTTTCTTT,TRBV29-1,TRBJ1-1,.,TRBD1
CASSFIWGYTF,TGTGCCAGCAGTTTCATATGGGGCTACACCTTC,TRBV12-3/TRBV12-4,TRBJ1-2,once,.
CASSSTGTSGNTIYF,TGCGCCAGCAGCTCCACCGGGACCTCTGGAAACACCATATATTTT,TRBV5-1,TRBJ1-3,.,.
CASSPGQGNGYTF,TGTGCCAGCAGCCCGGGACAGGGGAATGGCTACACCTTC,TRBV3-1/TRBV3-2,TRBJ1-2,.,TRBD1
CASSGRAETSDTQYF,TGCGCCAGCAGCGGCAGGGCAGAAACGAGCGATACGCAGTATTTT,TRBV5-1,TRBJ2-3,.,.
CATSDQDRGTYNEQFF,TGTGCCACCAGTGACCAGGACAGGGGAACCTACAATGAGCAGTTCTTC,TRBV24-1,TRBJ2-1,.,TRBD1
CASSLSGTSSYNEQFF,TGTGCCAGCAGTCTTAGCGGGACCAGCTCCTACAATGAGCAGTTCTTC,TRBV6-2/TRBV6-3,TRBJ2-1,.,TRBD2
CAWSVGTANTGELFF,TGTGCCTGGAGTGTAGGGACAGCGAACACCGGGGAGCTGTTTTTT,TRBV30,TRBJ2-2,.,TRBD1
CASSQDRPGDTEAFF,TGCGCCAGCAGCCAAGATCGGCCGGGGGACACTGAAGCTTTCTTT,TRBV4-1,TRBJ1-1,.,.
CASSRGQGGSEAFF,TGTGCCAGCAGTAGGGGACAGGGAGGGTCTGAAGCTTTCTTT,TRBV28,TRBJ1-1,.,TRBD1
CASRLYNEQFF,TGTGCCAGCAGATTATACAATGAGCAGTTCTTC,TRBV3-1/TRBV3-2,TRBJ2-1,.,.
CSSETSGRAGETQYF,TGCAGCTCGGAGACTAGCGGGAGGGCCGGAGAGACCCAGTACTTC,TRBV29-1,TRBJ2-5,.,TRBD2
CASSPGTGSDEQFF,TGCGCCAGCAGTCCCGGGACAGGGAGTGATGAGCAGTTCTTC,TRBV10-2,TRBJ2-1,.,TRBD1
CASSGGGVSTDTQYF,TGTGCCAGCAGCGGAGGGGGAGTAAGCACAGATACGCAGTATTTT,TRBV5-4,TRBJ2-3,.,.
CASSVRGPREEQYF,TGTGCCAGCTCCGTAAGGGGGCCCCGTGAAGAGCAGTACTTC,TRBV18,TRBJ2-7,.,TRBD1
CAWSGVGRLYGYTF,TGTGCCTGGAGTGGAGTAGGACGGCTCTATGGCTACACCTTC,TRBV30,TRBJ1-2,.,.
CASGLLGAHQETQYF,TGTGCTAGTGGTTTACTGGGGGCCCACCAAGAGACCCAGTACTTC,TRBV12-5,TRBJ2-5,.,.
CASSPRGYSTDTQYF,TGTGCCAGCTCACCAAGAGGGTACAGCACAGATACGCAGTATTTT,TRBV18,TRBJ2-3,once,.
CSASSDSGTQYF,TGCAGTGCTAGTTCCGATTCGGGGACCCAGTACTTC,TRBV20-1,TRBJ2-5,.,.
CASSEATSSYNEQFF,TGTGCCAGCAGTGAAGCCACCAGCTCCTACAATGAGCAGTTCTTC,TRBV6-1,TRBJ2-1,.,.
CASRDRANYGYTF,TGTGCCAGCAGGGACAGAGCTAACTATGGCTACACCTTC,TRBV25-1,TRBJ1-2,once,.
CASSIGSGRTYEQYF,TGTGCCAGTAGTATTGGTAGCGGAAGAACCTACGAGCAGTACTTC,TRBV19,TRBJ2-7,once,.